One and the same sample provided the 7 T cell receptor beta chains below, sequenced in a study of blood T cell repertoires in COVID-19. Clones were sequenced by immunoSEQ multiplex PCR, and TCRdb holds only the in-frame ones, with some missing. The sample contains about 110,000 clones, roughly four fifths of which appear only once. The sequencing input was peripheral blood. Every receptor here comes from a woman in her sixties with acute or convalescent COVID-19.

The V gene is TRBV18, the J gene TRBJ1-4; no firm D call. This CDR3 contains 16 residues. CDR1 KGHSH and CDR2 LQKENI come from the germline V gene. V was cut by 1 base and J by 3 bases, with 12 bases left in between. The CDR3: CASSPQTVLANEKLFF. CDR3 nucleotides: TGTGCCAGCTCACCACAAACGGTTTTAGCTAATGAAAAACTGTTTTTT.

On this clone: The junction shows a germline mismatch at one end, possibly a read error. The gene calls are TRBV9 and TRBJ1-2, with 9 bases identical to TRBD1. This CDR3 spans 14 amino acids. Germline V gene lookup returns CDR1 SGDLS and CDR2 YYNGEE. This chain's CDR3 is CASSVVVGGDRESF. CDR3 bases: TGTGCCAGCAGCGTAGTAGTAGGGGGGGACAGGGAATCCTTC.

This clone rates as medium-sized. The CDR3 loop is CASSDAGEAFF. DNA of the CDR3: TGTGCCAGCAGTGACGCGGGTGAAGCTTTCTTT. The gene calls are TRBV25-1 and TRBJ1-1, with unresolved D. V was clipped by 3 bases and J by 7 bases, with 6 bases between them. CDR1 and CDR2 from the germline V gene are MGHDK and SYGVNS. The CDR3 totals 11 residues.

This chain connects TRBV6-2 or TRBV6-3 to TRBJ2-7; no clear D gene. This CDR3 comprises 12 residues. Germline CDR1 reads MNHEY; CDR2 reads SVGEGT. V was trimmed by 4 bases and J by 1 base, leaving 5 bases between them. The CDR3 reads CASSSVSYEQYF. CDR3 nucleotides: TGTGCCAGCAGTTCTGTTTCCTACGAGCAGTACTTC.

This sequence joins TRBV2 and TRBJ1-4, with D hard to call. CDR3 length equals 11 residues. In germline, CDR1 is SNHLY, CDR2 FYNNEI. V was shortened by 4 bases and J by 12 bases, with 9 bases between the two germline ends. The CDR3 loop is CASSARHELFF. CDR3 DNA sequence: TGTGCCAGCAGTGCCCGACATGAACTGTTTTTT.

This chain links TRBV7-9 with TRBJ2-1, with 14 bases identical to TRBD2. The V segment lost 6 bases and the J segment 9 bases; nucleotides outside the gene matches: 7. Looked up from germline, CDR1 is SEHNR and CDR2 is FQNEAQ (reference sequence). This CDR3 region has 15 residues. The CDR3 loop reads CASSPPTSGGVEQFF. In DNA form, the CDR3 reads TGTGCCAGCAGTCCTCCGACTAGCGGGGGGGTTGAGCAGTTCTTC.

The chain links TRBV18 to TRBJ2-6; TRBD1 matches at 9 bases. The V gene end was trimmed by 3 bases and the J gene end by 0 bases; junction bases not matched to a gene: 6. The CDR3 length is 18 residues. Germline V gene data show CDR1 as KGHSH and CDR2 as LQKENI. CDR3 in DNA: TGTGCCAGCTCACCCTCCGGGACAGGGTCCTCTGGGGCCAACGTCCTGACTTTC. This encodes CASSPSGTGSSGANVLTF.